This T cell receptor (beta chain) appears in the sequencing data of a study of shared T cell receptors in the human thymus. Germline V gene lookup returns CDR1 MNHEY and CDR2 SMNVEV (reference sequence). V was clipped by 3 bases and J by 5 bases, with 17 bases between them. This CDR3 has 16 residues. Libraries were prepared by immunoSEQ multiplex PCR; TCRdb keeps only in-frame clonotypes and omits some of them. Counted here are just under 550,000 clones, 78% occurring once; the ten biggest clones make up roughly 0.013%. These sequences were also reported in another study, on human thymus T cells. That paper states: Congenital heart defects were the reason for the corrective surgery that the donors, healthy Finnish infants, were having. Obtained as resections during corrective heart surgery, the thymus tissue was then studied. Thymic and blood repertoires seemed to show skewed V and J gene use. Related research found strongly overlapping thymic repertoires in unrelated individuals.

The chain combines TRBV27 with TRBJ2-1, with D uncertain. This receptor was obtained from a boy younger than two with a congenital heart defect. The material sequenced was thymocytes. In DNA form, the CDR3 reads TGTGCCAGCAGTTTGGTGTTTACAGCCACTCACAATGAGCAGTTCTTC. Amino acids: CASSLVFTATHNEQFF.